The subject of this entry is one T cell receptor (beta chain). Per the original methods: Reference gene primer amplification in the assay estimated nucleated cell counts. Libraries were prepared by immunoSEQ multiplex PCR; TCRdb keeps only in-frame clonotypes and omits some of them. V and J calls and clone size are those listed in that table; D and trimming were worked out from the DNA. The sample holds hundreds of thousands of clones; approximately 91% are singletons and the top ten take approximately 0.7%. The data derive from a study of blood T cell repertoires in COVID-19. Study in general: Collection of acute and convalescent COVID-19 samples took place in the United States, Italy and Spain. The cDNA or gDNA used as material had been derived from T cells, B-cell-depleted T cells, or PBMCs.

The sample comprised peripheral blood. This sequence was found in a human donor in a cohort sampled during active COVID-19.

The CDR3 DNA is TGCGCCAGCAGCCAAGACAGATATCAGCCCCAGCATTTT. Translation gives CASSQDRYQPQHF. The chain has TRBV4-3 and TRBJ1-5; unclear D gene. CDR1 and CDR2 (germline): LGHNA, YSLEER. The CDR3 loop spans 13 amino acids. V was pared by 0 bases and J by 5 bases, with 5 bases between.